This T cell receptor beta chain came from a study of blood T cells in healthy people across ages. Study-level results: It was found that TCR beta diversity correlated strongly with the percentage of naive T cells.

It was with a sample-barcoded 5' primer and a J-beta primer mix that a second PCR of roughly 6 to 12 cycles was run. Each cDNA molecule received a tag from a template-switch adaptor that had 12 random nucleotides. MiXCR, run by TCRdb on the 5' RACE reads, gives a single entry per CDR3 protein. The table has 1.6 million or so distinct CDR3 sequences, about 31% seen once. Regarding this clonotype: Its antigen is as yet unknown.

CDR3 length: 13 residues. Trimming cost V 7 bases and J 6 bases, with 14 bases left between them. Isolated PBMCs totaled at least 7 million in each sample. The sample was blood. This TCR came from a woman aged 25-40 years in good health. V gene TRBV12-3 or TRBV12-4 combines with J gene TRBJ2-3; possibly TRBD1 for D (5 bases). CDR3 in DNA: TGTGCCAGCACCCCAGGGTATTTGGATACGCAGTATTTT. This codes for CASTPGYLDTQYF.